These T cell receptor beta chains were read from a single sample in a study of T cell repertoires in cytomegalovirus infection. These receptors lack a known antigen. TCRdb ran MiXCR on the reads and lists one entry per CDR3 protein. Among 650,000 to 850,000 distinct CDR3 sequences, almost 30% were seen once, and the ten largest hold roughly 14%. The material was cultured CD8+ T cells from PBMCs, obtained from culture after CMV antigen stimulation. The receptors shown here come from a human donor in good health (CMV status not recorded). Some clones in this sample may be carry-over from other donors' samples. The CDR3 runs from the conserved cysteine through the conserved F or W. A D gene is named only where the DNA matches it firmly.

v_call	d_call	j_call	cdr3_aa
TRBV7-8	TRBD1	TRBJ1-4	CASSGQGPNEKLFF
TRBV4-1	NA	TRBJ2-1	CASSQDQVTSYNEQFF
TRBV7-9	NA	TRBJ2-7	CASSLALAWEQYF
TRBV7-6	NA	TRBJ2-7	CASSLYGESYEQYF
TRBV29-1	TRBD2	TRBJ2-1	CSVVGLPGGDYNEQFF
TRBV7-6	TRBD2	TRBJ2-7	CASSSTSAVYEQYF
TRBV10-3	TRBD1	TRBJ1-1	CAISRDSNPNTEAFF
TRBV7-6	TRBD2	TRBJ2-2	CASSSPGTRGTGELFF
TRBV7-8	NA	TRBJ1-2	CASSSGRNYGYTF
TRBV10-3	TRBD2	TRBJ2-5	CAISESRSGGQETQYF
TRBV12-5	NA	TRBJ2-5	CASGKTAETQYF
TRBV27	NA	TRBJ2-2	CASSPYLQRSTGELFF
TRBV7-2	NA	TRBJ2-1	CASSLGSSGYNEQFF
TRBV27	NA	TRBJ1-5	CASSAGVYSNQPQHF
TRBV12-3/TRBV12-4	NA	TRBJ1-5	CASRLGVSNQPQHF
TRBV7-6	TRBD1	TRBJ2-1	CASSFYDRVSIYNEQFF
TRBV28	NA	TRBJ2-5	CASSKGWTSQETQYF
TRBV29-1	TRBD2	TRBJ2-1	CSVRPGTSGYNEQFF
TRBV10-3	NA	TRBJ2-3	CAISDWGATDTQYF
TRBV7-6	NA	TRBJ2-5	CASSEDRSQETQYF
TRBV20-1	NA	TRBJ2-2	CSAKWGTGELFF
TRBV27	NA	TRBJ2-7	CASSSRGPFIYEQYF
TRBV7-6	NA	TRBJ1-3	CASSPTWSAGNTIYF
TRBV19	NA	TRBJ1-2	CASSTGTRGYTF
TRBV6-6	TRBD2	TRBJ2-3	CASSYSGGAYTDTQYF
TRBV7-8	NA	TRBJ2-3	CASSPTGLSTDTQYF
TRBV20-1	TRBD1	TRBJ1-2	CSARAIFGQGYGYTF
TRBV27	TRBD2	TRBJ2-1	CASSLSAGGISYNEQFF
TRBV20-1	TRBD2	TRBJ2-3	CSARDRGTSGAAPFTQYF
TRBV7-8	TRBD1	TRBJ1-5	CASSFSSPGGNQPQHF
TRBV7-2	NA	TRBJ2-5	CASSLGGRVETQYF
TRBV6-1	NA	TRBJ2-2	CASIGQGGTGELFF